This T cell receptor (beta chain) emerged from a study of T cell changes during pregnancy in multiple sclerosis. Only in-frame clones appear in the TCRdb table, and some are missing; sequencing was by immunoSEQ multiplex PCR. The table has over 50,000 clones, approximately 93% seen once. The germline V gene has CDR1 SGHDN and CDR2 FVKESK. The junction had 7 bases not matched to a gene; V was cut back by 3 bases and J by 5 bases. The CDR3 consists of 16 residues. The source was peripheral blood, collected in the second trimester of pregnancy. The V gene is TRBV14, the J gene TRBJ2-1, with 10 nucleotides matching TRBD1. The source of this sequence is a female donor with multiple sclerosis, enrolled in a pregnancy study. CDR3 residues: CASSQRQGARNNEQFF. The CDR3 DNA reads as TGTGCCAGCAGCCAGAGACAGGGGGCGCGGAACAATGAGCAGTTCTTC.